Each of the 22 T cell receptor beta chains below was sequenced from the same sample in a study of blood T cell repertoires in COVID-19. Sequencing was performed with immunoSEQ multiplex PCR; in TCRdb, only in-frame clones are kept and a portion is missing. Seen here are a few hundred thousand clones, approximately 88% observed once, and the top ten hold about 12%. Material: peripheral blood. These receptors all come from a woman aged 50 to 60 with COVID-19, enrolled during active disease.

This clone was observed once. This chain links TRBV6-1 with TRBJ2-3, with 7 bases that match TRBD2. The CDR3 runs to 16 residues. Trimming at V came to 3 bases and at J to 0 bases, leaving 6 bases not matched to a gene. CDR1 and CDR2 (germline): MNHNS, SASEGT. The CDR3 nucleotides read TGTGCCAGCAGTGAGGTTTGGGGGGGAAGCACAGATACGCAGTATTTT. As protein: CASSEVWGGSTDTQYF.

The rearrangement links TRBV4-1 to TRBJ2-3, with 10 bases lining up with TRBD2. Unmatched junction bases numbered 4, after V lost 4 bases and J lost 3 bases. CDR1 is MGHRA, CDR2 YSYEKL, per germline. The CDR3 extends over 15 amino acids. The CDR3 DNA reads as TGCGCCAGCAGCCCCGGGACTAGCGCTACAGATACGCAGTATTTT. Translated, it gives CASSPGTSATDTQYF.

The chain couples TRBV5-4 to TRBJ2-2; 10 bases match TRBD2. Germline CDR1 SGHNT, CDR2 YYREEE (reference sequence). CDR3 length: 17 amino acids. V lost 2 bases, J lost 2 bases, and 6 bases stayed unmatched. The CDR3 nucleotides read TGTGCCAGCAGCTTAGGTAGCGGGGGGTTTAACACCGGGGAGCTGTTTTTT. Encoded protein: CASSLGSGGFNTGELFF. The whole variable domain, filled in from reference TRBV5-4 and TRBJ2-2, reads ETGVTQSPTHLIKTRGQQVTLRCSSQSGHNTVSWYQQALGQGPQFIFQYYREEENGRGNFPPRFSGLQFPNYSSELNVNALELDDSALYLCASSLGSGGFNTGELFFGEGSRLTVL.

The rearrangement links TRBV2 to TRBJ1-1, with 9 bases lining up with TRBD1. The CDR3 loop spans 12 amino acids. Germline values: CDR1 SNHLY, CDR2 FYNNEI. J lost 5 bases, V lost 8 bases, and 3 bases had no gene match. The CDR3 DNA sequence: TGTGCCAGCGGAGACAGGGGGACTGAAGCTTTCTTT. This translates into CASGDRGTEAFF.

On this clone: The sample carries other DNA sequences with the same CDR3. The chain combines TRBV7-9 with TRBJ2-7; a weak D match, TRBD1 (6 bases). The CDR3 covers 12 residues. The V gene's germline CDR1 is SEHNR and CDR2 FQNEAQ (reference sequence). Trimming took off 5 bases at V and 4 bases at J, with 9 bases between the two ends. CDR3 nucleotide sequence: TGTGCCAGCAGCCTGACAGGATACGAGCAGTACTTC. Translating gives CASSLTGYEQYF.

The CDR3 is CASSRDTKNIQYF. For the CDR3, the DNA is TGTGCCAGTAGCCGGGACACCAAAAACATTCAGTACTTC. The rearrangement joins TRBV19 to TRBJ2-4, with a weak D call TRBD1 (6 bases). Deletions cut 6 bases from V and 2 bases from J, with 8 bases between. Germline V lookup: CDR1 LNHDA, CDR2 SQIVND (reference sequence). The CDR3 is 13 residues long.

This chain connects TRBV7-9 to TRBJ2-6; D not resolved. Germline V gives CDR1 SEHNR, CDR2 FQNEAQ (reference sequence). V was trimmed by 5 bases and J by 4 bases, leaving 12 bases between them. The CDR3 covers 15 residues. The chain's CDR3 is CASSRDGFGANVLTF. In DNA form, the CDR3 reads TGTGCCAGCAGCCGTGACGGGTTCGGGGCCAACGTCCTGACTTTC.

The chain is built from TRBV5-1 and TRBJ1-2; the match to TRBD1 covers 12 bases. CDR1 SGHRS and CDR2 YFSETQ come from the germline V gene. The trim removed 3 bases at V and 3 bases at J, leaving 3 bases unmatched. CDR3 length equals 15 residues. The CDR3 is CASSSGTGGYYGYTF. In nucleotides, the CDR3 is TGCGCCAGCAGCTCCGGGACAGGGGGCTACTATGGCTACACCTTC.

The rearrangement uses TRBV13 and TRBJ2-3; D perhaps matches TRBD2 (6 bases). V lost 5 bases and J lost 0, with 18 bases in between. The CDR3 has 17 amino acids. Germline values: CDR1 PRHDT, CDR2 FYEKMQ (reference sequence). In DNA form, the CDR3 reads TGTGCCAGCAGCCTGAATCCGGGACTTTCTAGCACAGATACGCAGTATTTT. Its protein is CASSLNPGLSSTDTQYF.

This chain connects TRBV9 to TRBJ1-1; D ambiguous. V shed 4 bases and J shed 1 base, with 17 bases lying between them. Germline V gene data show CDR1 as SGDLS and CDR2 as YYNGEE. The CDR3 consists of 16 residues. DNA of the CDR3: TGTGCCAGCAGCCGGACCCTGAGGGTAGCGAACACTGAAGCTTTCTTT. This sequence encodes CASSRTLRVANTEAFF.

The chain uses TRBV3-1 (or the pseudogene TRBV3-2) and TRBJ1-6; D remains unclear. The V gene's germline CDR1 is LGHDT and CDR2 YNNKEL (reference sequence). This CDR3 contains 13 residues. V shed 4 bases and J shed 9 bases, with 10 bases lying between them. The chain's CDR3 is CASSLQRASPLHF. CDR3 in DNA: TGTGCCAGCAGCCTTCAGAGGGCTTCACCCCTCCACTTT.

This rearrangement joins TRBV5-4 to TRBJ1-1, with D possibly TRBD1 on 5 matching bases. V gave up 0 bases and J gave up 1 base, with 10 bases separating them. Germline-derived CDR1 and CDR2 are SGHNT and YYREEE (reference sequence). There are 15 residues in the CDR3. The CDR3 DNA is TGTGCCAGCAGCTTGGGGGTAGGGGCGAACACTGAAGCTTTCTTT. It encodes CASSLGVGANTEAFF.

The chain has TRBV4-2 and TRBJ2-1; 12 positions agree with TRBD2. Germline lookup yields CDR1 LGHNA and CDR2 YNFKEQ. There are 16 residues in the CDR3. V dropped 1 base and J dropped 8; count of bases not matched to a gene: 6. As DNA, the CDR3 is TGTGCCAGCAGCCAAGGAGCACTAGCGGGGGGTTATGAGCAGTTCTTC. Its translation: CASSQGALAGGYEQFF.

The V call is TRBV6-5, the J call TRBJ1-1; no definite D call. In germline, CDR1 is MNHEY, CDR2 SVGAGI. The V end was cut by 7 bases, the J end by 7 bases, with 10 bases between. This CDR3 spans 11 amino acids. The CDR3 DNA follows: TGTGCCAGCATGCTTGACTTTGAAGCTTTCTTT. It specifies CASMLDFEAFF.

The chain employs TRBV10-3 and TRBJ2-7, with 8 positions matching TRBD2. The germline V gene encodes CDR1 ENHRY and CDR2 SYGVKD. Trimming removed 6 bases from V and 7 bases from J; junction bases left unmatched: 11. This CDR3 comprises 14 residues. The CDR3 region is CAISDESGGREQYF. For the CDR3, the DNA is TGTGCCATCAGCGACGAAAGCGGGGGTCGGGAGCAGTACTTC.

This sequence joins TRBV21-1 and TRBJ1-2; no DNA check was done on the table's D call, TRBD1. TRBV21-1 constitutes a pseudogene. The CDR3 spans 15 residues. The CDR3 reads CASSKGGGGHNGYTF. CDR3 nucleotide sequence: TGTGCCAGCAGCAAAGGAGGAGGGGGCCATAACGGCTACACCTTC.

For this clone: One end of the junction fails to match germline, which may point to a read error. The sample has other DNA sequences that encode this CDR3 too. V usage is TRBV5-4 and J usage is TRBJ2-2; tentatively, D is TRBD2 (5 bases). Germline values: CDR1 SGHNT, CDR2 YYREEE (reference sequence). This CDR3 region has 14 residues. The CDR3 reads CASSSLGNTGELFF. The DNA for the CDR3 is TGTGCCAGCAGCTCGCTAGGGAACACCGGGGAGTTGTTTTTT.

The gene calls are TRBV18 and TRBJ2-2; no firm D call. Germline CDR1 reads KGHSH; CDR2 reads LQKENI. Trimming left V 7 bases short and J 0 bases short, with 12 bases between. This CDR3 has 15 residues. CDR3 sequence: CASLAGYANTGELFF. The CDR3, as DNA: TGTGCCAGCTTAGCCGGATACGCGAACACCGGGGAGCTGTTTTTT.

This rearrangement joins TRBV19 to TRBJ1-2; TRBD1 agrees at 7 bases. CDR1 is LNHDA, CDR2 SQIVND, per germline (reference sequence). V lost 6 bases, J lost 8 bases, and 6 bases stayed unmatched. CDR3 size: 12 residues. The CDR3 protein is CASRTGAQGYTF. The DNA of the CDR3 is TGTGCCAGTAGAACAGGGGCTCAGGGCTACACCTTC.

This clone occurred once. V gene TRBV12-3 or TRBV12-4 combines with J gene TRBJ1-3; no clear D. Trimming cost V 7 bases and J 2 bases, with 6 bases left between them. The CDR3 totals 12 residues. As DNA, the CDR3 is TGTGCCAGCAAATCTACTGGAAACACCATATATTTT. Encoded protein: CASKSTGNTIYF.

V gene TRBV21-1 combines with J gene TRBJ1-1; TRBD1 is the table's D call and was not checked against the DNA. TRBV21-1 is termed a pseudogene. This CDR3 comprises 16 residues. The CDR3 nucleotides are TGTGCCAGCAGTTCCGACAGGGCCCCCTTGAACACTGAAGCTTTCTTT. Its translation: CASSSDRAPLNTEAFF.

V gene TRBV2 combines with J gene TRBJ2-3; D is uncertain. The CDR3 spans 15 residues. Trimming took 2 bases from V and 2 from J, leaving 11 bases between them. CDR1 is SNHLY, CDR2 FYNNEI, per germline. CDR3 loop: CASSEPLAHTDTQYF. The CDR3, as DNA: TGTGCCAGCAGTGAACCCCTTGCACACACAGATACGCAGTATTTT.